The text below deals with one T cell receptor (beta chain). Its antigen is unidentified. These data originate in a study of T cell repertoires and HLA-DP antigens. Turning to the study itself: Pre-culture CD4+ samples used 1,200 ng DNA versus around 220 ng for CD137+CD4+ sorts. Study observations and caveats: Average cumulative frequency of previously undetected clones was roughly 35% against one allele and 50% to 65% against the other. Antigen presentation used HeLa cells, with total CD4+ cells responding.

TCRdb keeps only in-frame clones here, not all; method: immunoSEQ multiplex PCR. The profile shows approximately 110,000 clones, 92% of them singletons. Per the germline V gene, CDR1 is SGHTA and CDR2 is FQGTGA. The germline V and J ends were trimmed by 6 bases and 9 bases, with 9 bases remaining between them. CDR3 length equals 11 residues. J is TRBJ2-1 and V is TRBV7-3; D perhaps matches TRBD1 (7 bases). The sequence came from a woman between 18 and 29 years old in good health and CMV-seronegative. Material: CD4+ T cells from PBMCs. Here the CDR3 DNA reads TGTGCCAGCAGTCAGGGGGGTGAGCAGTTCTTC. It codes for CASSQGGEQFF.